This T cell receptor (beta chain) was identified during a study of patients and donors after allogeneic stem cell transplantation. TCRdb re-called the RT-PCR reads through MiXCR, storing one row per CDR3 protein. This sample has approximately 410,000 distinct CDR3 sequences, with roughly 16% found just once. The CDR3 runs 11 residues. The V end was cut by 2 bases, the J end by 10 bases, with 7 bases between. The V gene's germline CDR1 is SGHRS and CDR2 YFSETQ. In this sample, this clonotype turned up many times. The source of this sequence is a human donor who was either an allogeneic HSCT recipient or a stem cell or donor lymphocyte infusion donor (not recorded which). It is not recorded whose cells these are; they may come from a transplant donor. V usage is TRBV5-1 and J usage is TRBJ2-1; D not resolved. The sample consisted of blood, either unsorted or a sorted T cell fraction (not recorded which). The chain's CDR3 is CASSFSLEQFF. As DNA, the CDR3 is TGCGCCAGCAGCTTCTCCTTAGAGCAGTTCTTC.